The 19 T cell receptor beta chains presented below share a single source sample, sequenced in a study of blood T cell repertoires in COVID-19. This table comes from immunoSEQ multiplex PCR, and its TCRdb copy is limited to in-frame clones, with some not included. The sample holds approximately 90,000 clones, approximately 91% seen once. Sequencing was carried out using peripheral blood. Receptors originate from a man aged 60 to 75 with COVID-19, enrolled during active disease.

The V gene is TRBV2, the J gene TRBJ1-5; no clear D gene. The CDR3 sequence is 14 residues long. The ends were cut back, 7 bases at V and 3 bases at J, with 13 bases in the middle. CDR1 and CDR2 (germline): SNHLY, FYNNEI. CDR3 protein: CASKREVDNQPQHF. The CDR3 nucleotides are TGTGCCAGCAAAAGGGAGGTGGACAATCAGCCCCAGCATTTT.

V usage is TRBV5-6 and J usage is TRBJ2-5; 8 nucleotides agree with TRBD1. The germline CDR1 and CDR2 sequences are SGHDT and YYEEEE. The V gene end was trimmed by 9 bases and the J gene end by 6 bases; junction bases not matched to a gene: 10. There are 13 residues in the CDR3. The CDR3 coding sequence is TGTGCCACAAAATCCTGGGACAGGCAGACCCAGTACTTC. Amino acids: CATKSWDRQTQYF.

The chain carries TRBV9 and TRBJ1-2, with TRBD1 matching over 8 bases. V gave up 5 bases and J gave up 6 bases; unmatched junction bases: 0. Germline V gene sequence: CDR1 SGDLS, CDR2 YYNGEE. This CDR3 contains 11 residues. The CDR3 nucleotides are TGTGCCAGCAGGGACAGGGATGGCTACACCTTC. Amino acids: CASRDRDGYTF. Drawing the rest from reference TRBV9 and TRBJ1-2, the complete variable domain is DSGVTQTPKHLITATGQRVTLRCSPRSGDLSVYWYQQSLDQGLQFLIQYYNGEERAKGNILERFSAQQFPDLHSELNLSSLELGDSALYFCASRDRDGYTFGSGTRLTVV.

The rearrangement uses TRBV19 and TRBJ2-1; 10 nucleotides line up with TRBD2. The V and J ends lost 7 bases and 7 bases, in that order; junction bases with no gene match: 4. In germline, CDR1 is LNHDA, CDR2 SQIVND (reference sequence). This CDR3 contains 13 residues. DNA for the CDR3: TGTGCCAGTACCGCTAGCGGGAGTAATGAGCAGTTCTTC. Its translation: CASTASGSNEQFF.

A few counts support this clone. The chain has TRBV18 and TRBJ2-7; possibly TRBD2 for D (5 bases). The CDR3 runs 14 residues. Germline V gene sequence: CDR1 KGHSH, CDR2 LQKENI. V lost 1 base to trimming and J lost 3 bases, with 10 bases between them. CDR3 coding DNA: TGTGCCAGCTCACCACAGGGAGACTTCTACGAGCAGTACTTC. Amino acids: CASSPQGDFYEQYF.

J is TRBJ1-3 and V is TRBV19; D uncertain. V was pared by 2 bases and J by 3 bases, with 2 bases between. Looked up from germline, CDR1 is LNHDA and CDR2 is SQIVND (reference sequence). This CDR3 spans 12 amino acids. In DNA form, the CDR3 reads TGTGCCAGTAGTATATATGGAAACACCATATATTTT. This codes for CASSIYGNTIYF.

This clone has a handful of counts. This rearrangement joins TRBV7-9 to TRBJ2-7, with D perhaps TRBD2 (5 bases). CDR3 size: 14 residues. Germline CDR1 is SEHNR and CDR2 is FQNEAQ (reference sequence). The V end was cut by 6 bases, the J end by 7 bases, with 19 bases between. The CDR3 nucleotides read TGTGCCAGCAGGGGAGTGGGTCCCCGTGGTGAGCAGTACTTC. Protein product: CASRGVGPRGEQYF.

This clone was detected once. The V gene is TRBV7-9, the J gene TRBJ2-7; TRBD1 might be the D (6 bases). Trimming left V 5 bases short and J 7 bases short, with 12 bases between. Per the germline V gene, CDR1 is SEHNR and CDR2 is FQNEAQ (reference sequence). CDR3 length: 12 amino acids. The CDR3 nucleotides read TGTGCCAGCAGCCGGACAGCAATAGAGCAGTACTTC. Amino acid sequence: CASSRTAIEQYF.

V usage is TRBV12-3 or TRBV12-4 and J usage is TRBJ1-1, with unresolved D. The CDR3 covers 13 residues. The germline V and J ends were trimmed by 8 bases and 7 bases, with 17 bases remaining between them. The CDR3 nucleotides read TGTGCCAGCTTTGAGGGCAGCTTAGTTGAAGCTTTCTTT. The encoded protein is CASFEGSLVEAFF.

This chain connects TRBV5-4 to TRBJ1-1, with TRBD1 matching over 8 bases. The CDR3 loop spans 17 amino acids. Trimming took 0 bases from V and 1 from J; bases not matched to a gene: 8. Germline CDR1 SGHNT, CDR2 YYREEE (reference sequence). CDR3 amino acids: CASSLGQGAGWNTEAFF. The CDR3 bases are TGTGCCAGCAGCTTGGGGCAGGGGGCAGGTTGGAACACTGAAGCTTTCTTT.

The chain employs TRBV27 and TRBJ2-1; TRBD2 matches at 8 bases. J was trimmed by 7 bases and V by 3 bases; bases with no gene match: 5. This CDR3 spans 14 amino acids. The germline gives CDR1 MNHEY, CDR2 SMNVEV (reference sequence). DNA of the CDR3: TGTGCCAGCAGTTTCAGAACTAGCGGAAATGAGCAGTTCTTC. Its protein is CASSFRTSGNEQFF.

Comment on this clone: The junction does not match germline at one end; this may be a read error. In DNA form, the CDR3 reads TGTGCTAGCAGCCCCCTGCTGGGCGATGCCTACGAGCAGTACTTC. Translation: CASSPLLGDAYEQYF. The rearrangement uses TRBV7-7 and TRBJ2-7; D remains ambiguous. Germline V gives CDR1 SSHAT, CDR2 FNYEAQ (reference sequence). The CDR3 has 15 amino acids.

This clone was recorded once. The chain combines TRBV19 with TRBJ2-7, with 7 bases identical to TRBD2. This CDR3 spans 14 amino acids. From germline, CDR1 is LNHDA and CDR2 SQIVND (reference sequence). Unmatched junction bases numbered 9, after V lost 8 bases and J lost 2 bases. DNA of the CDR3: TGTGCCAGTGCCCCGGGGGGTCTTACCTACGAGCAGTACTTC. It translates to CASAPGGLTYEQYF.

DNA of the CDR3: TGCGCCAGCAGCCAAGATTCAACCGGGACTAGCGGGAGCAATGAGCAGTTCTTC. Protein product: CASSQDSTGTSGSNEQFF. The rearrangement uses TRBV4-1 and TRBJ2-1, with TRBD2 matching over 14 bases. Trimming at V came to 0 bases and at J to 6 bases, leaving 7 bases not matched to a gene. The CDR3 is 18 residues long. Per the germline V gene, CDR1 is MGHRA and CDR2 is YSYEKL.

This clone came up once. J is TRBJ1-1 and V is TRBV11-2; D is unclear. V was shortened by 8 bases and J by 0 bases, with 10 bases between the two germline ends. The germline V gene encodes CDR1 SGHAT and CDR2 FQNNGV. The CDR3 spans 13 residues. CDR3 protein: CASLAVMNTEAFF. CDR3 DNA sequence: TGTGCCAGCCTAGCAGTTATGAACACTGAAGCTTTCTTT.

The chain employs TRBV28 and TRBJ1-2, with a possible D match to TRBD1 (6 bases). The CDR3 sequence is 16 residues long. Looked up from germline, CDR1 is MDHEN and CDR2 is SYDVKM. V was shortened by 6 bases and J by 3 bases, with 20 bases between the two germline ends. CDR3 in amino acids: CASSSQGEALHYGYTF. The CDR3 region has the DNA TGTGCCAGCAGCTCACAGGGTGAGGCTTTGCACTATGGCTACACCTTC.

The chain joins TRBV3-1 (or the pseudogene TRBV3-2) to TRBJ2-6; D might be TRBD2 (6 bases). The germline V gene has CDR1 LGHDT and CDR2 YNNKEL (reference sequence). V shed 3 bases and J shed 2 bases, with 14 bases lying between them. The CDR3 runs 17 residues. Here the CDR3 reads CASSHSGGGAGANVLTF. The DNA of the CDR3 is TGTGCCAGCAGCCACTCAGGAGGAGGGGCTGGGGCCAACGTCCTGACTTTC.

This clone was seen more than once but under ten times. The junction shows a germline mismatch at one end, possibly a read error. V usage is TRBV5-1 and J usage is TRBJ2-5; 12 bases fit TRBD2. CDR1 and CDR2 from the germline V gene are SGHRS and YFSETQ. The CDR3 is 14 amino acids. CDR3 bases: TGCGCCAGCAGCTTGGTGACTAGCGGGAGCTCGAGGGACTTC. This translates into CASSLVTSGSSRDF.

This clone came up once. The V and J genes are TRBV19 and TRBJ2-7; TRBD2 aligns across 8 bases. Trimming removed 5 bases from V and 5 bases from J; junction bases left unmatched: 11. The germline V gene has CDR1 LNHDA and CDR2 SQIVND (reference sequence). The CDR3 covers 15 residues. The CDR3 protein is CASSPRTSISDEQYF. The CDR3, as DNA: TGTGCCAGTAGTCCCCGGACTAGCATCAGCGACGAGCAGTACTTC.